The rows below give T cell receptor beta chains drawn from one sample of a study of cytomegalovirus exposure and HLA in healthy donors. Clones were sequenced by immunoSEQ multiplex PCR, and TCRdb holds only the in-frame ones, with some missing. The table has under 150,000 clones, roughly 83% seen once. The specimen sequenced was PBMCs. These receptor sequences come from a man aged 40-49 years in good health and CMV-seronegative. The CDR3 runs from the conserved cysteine through the conserved F or W. D genes are given only for firm matches. Only some rows state a clone size, as once, few, many or a class for expanded clones.

d_gene	v_gene	abundance	j_gene	CDR3nt	CDR3aa
.	TRBV2	.	TRBJ2-1	TGTGCCAGCAGTCTCTCTGAGAAGCAGTTCTTC	CASSLSEKQFF
TRBD2	TRBV9	.	TRBJ2-3	TGTGCCAGCAGCGTAGAGGGCGGGGGGGCCTTCACAGATACGCAGTATTTT	CASSVEGGGAFTDTQYF
TRBD1	TRBV14	.	TRBJ1-1	TGTGCCAGCAGCCAGGGACAGGGGGTTCTGTGGTCGAACACTGAAGCTTTCTTT	CASSQGQGVLWSNTEAFF
TRBD1	TRBV2	.	TRBJ2-7	TGTGCCAGCAGTGAAGGGACAGGGGGCTCGTACGAGCAGTACTTC	CASSEGTGGSYEQYF
.	TRBV5-4	.	TRBJ2-7	TGTGCCAGCAGCAAGGCGGCCGGTACGTACGAGCAGTACTTC	CASSKAAGTYEQYF
.	TRBV6-1	few	TRBJ2-7	TGTGCCAGCAGTGGCAGGGGTTTCGAGCAGTACTTC	CASSGRGFEQYF
.	TRBV9	.	TRBJ1-1	TGTGCCAGCAGCGTAGGCTGGACAGCGAACACTGAAGCTTTCTTT	CASSVGWTANTEAFF
.	TRBV6-6	.	TRBJ2-2	TGTGCCAGCAGTTTCCAATCGACAGGGAACACCGGGGAGCTGTTTTTT	CASSFQSTGNTGELFF
.	TRBV30	.	TRBJ2-7	TGTGCCTGGAGTGTTCAACCAGGGGTCTACGAGCAGTACTTC	CAWSVQPGVYEQYF
TRBD2	TRBV25-1	.	TRBJ2-3	TGTGCCAGCAGTGACGCTAGCGGTCGCACAGATACGCAGTATTTT	CASSDASGRTDTQYF
TRBD1	TRBV27	few	TRBJ2-5	TGTGCCAGCAGCCAAGCGGACAGGGGGGGTAGAAAGACCCAGTACTTC	CASSQADRGGRKTQYF
.	TRBV5-6	.	TRBJ2-5	TGTGCCAGCAGCTTGGCCGTAAGCCAGGGAGAGACCCAGTACTTC	CASSLAVSQGETQYF
TRBD1	TRBV9	.	TRBJ2-6	TGTGCCAGCAGGGACAGGGGCTCTGGGGCCAACGTCCTGACTTTC	CASRDRGSGANVLTF
TRBD2	TRBV5-1	.	TRBJ2-3	TGCGCCAGCAGCTTGGAAAGCGGGGGGAGCACAGATACGCAGTATTTT	CASSLESGGSTDTQYF
TRBD1	TRBV4-3	.	TRBJ2-6	TGCGCCAGCAGCCAAGTTACAGGGGATGCAGCTGGGGCCAACGTCCTGACTTTC	CASSQVTGDAAGANVLTF
.	TRBV9	once	TRBJ1-5	TGTGCCAGCAGCGTAGCCGGGGAGAATCAGCCCCAGCATTTT	CASSVAGENQPQHF
TRBD1	TRBV7-9	few	TRBJ1-6	TGTGCCAGCAGCGAGGGACAGGGAACGTCCTATAATTCACCCCTCCACTTT	CASSEGQGTSYNSPLHF
TRBD1	TRBV7-9	.	TRBJ1-1	TGTGCCAGCAGACCTCCACTAAAATCCGGGACAGGAGGCACTGAAGCTTTCTTT	CASRPPLKSGTGGTEAFF
TRBD2	TRBV4-3	.	TRBJ2-7	TGCGCCAGCAGCCAAGATCGGGGGACTAGCGGCTCCTACGAGCAGTACTTC	CASSQDRGTSGSYEQYF
TRBD1	TRBV6-5	.	TRBJ2-1	TGTGCCAGCAGTTACGACAGGGATTCCTACAATGAGCAGTTCTTC	CASSYDRDSYNEQFF
TRBD1	TRBV4-3	.	TRBJ2-3	TGCGCCAGCAGCCATTCTCGGGGACAGGGGGTCACAGATACGCAGTATTTT	CASSHSRGQGVTDTQYF
TRBD1	TRBV2	.	TRBJ1-4	TGTGCCAGCAGTTATTCCACCGACAGGGCAACTAATGAAAAACTGTTTTTT	CASSYSTDRATNEKLFF
TRBD1	TRBV7-6	.	TRBJ1-2	TGTGCCAGCAGCCTACAGGACAGGGTGAATGGCTACACCTTC	CASSLQDRVNGYTF
.	TRBV7-3	.	TRBJ2-2	TGTGCCAGCAGACCTGACAGGAACACCGGGGAGCTGTTTTTT	CASRPDRNTGELFF
TRBD1	TRBV5-1	once	TRBJ2-7	TGCGCCAGCAGCTTACCGGGACAGGACTACGAGCGGTACTTC	CASSLPGQDYERYF
.	TRBV7-2	.	TRBJ1-5	TGTGCCAGCAGCTCCAGGCGGGTACAGCCCCAGCATTTT	CASSSRRVQPQHF